This T cell receptor (beta chain) was sequenced in a study of beta chain features in type 1 diabetes. Broader study findings: Among all four CD4+ subsets, Type 1 diabetes patients had TCRB CDR3s that were moderately but significantly shorter. Here, the possible influence of HLA type (on TCRB rearrangement) remained unresolved.

This clone was seen a few times. As yet, its antigen is unknown. Per the germline V gene, CDR1 is SGHNT and CDR2 is YYREEE (reference sequence). The V segment lost 1 base and the J segment 4 bases; nucleotides outside the gene matches: 9. The CDR3 has 16 amino acids. The entirety of the isolated RNA underwent reverse transcription, so expressed TCRB transcripts were sequenced. Data came from immunoSEQ multiplex PCR; TCRdb stores just in-frame clones and leaves some out. The sample yields roughly 400,000 clones, 9.6% seen once. The receptor comes from a man aged 25 to 40 with type 1 diabetes. V gene TRBV5-4 combines with J gene TRBJ1-1; TRBD1 aligns across 8 bases. The specimen was central memory CD4+ T cells from blood. CDR3 residues: CASSLMSGGLITEAFF. The DNA for the CDR3 is TGTGCCAGCAGCTTGATGTCAGGGGGCCTTATCACTGAAGCTTTCTTT. The complete variable domain, with remaining parts taken from reference TRBV5-4 and TRBJ1-1, reads ETGVTQSPTHLIKTRGQQVTLRCSSQSGHNTVSWYQQALGQGPQFIFQYYREEENGRGNFPPRFSGLQFPNYSSELNVNALELDDSALYLCASSLMSGGLITEAFFGQGTRLTVV.